The 2 T cell receptor beta chains in this list originate from one sample, sequenced in a study of blood T cell repertoires in COVID-19. Repertoires were generated with immunoSEQ multiplex PCR, while TCRdb's copy carries only in-frame clones and drops some. The table records 350,000 to 450,000 clones, 80% to 90% of them present only once. Input material: peripheral blood. These receptors came from an older woman with COVID-19, enrolled during active disease.

This clone was seen a single time. This chain joins TRBV2 and TRBJ2-3; the match to TRBD1 covers 11 bases. V was pared by 6 bases and J by 1 base, with 3 bases of the junction left unmatched. CDR1 SNHLY and CDR2 FYNNEI come from the germline V gene. The CDR3 length is 15 residues. DNA for the CDR3: TGTGCCAGCAGGGGACAGGGGGGCCGCACAGATACGCAGTATTTT. Translation: CASRGQGGRTDTQYF. The full variable domain, its missing parts supplied by reference TRBV2 and TRBJ2-3, is EPEVTQTPSHQVTQMGQEVILRCVPISNHLYFYWYRQILGQKVEFLVSFYNNEISEKSEIFDDQFSVERPDGSNFTLKIRSTKLEDSAMYFCASRGQGGRTDTQYFGPGTRLTVL.

In its sample, this clone was seen a few times. The chain employs TRBV10-1 and TRBJ2-2, with D possibly being TRBD1 (5 bases). The ends were cut back, 4 bases at V and 0 bases at J, with 6 bases in the middle. In germline, CDR1 is WNHNN, CDR2 SYGVQD (reference sequence). This CDR3 has 14 amino acids. CDR3 DNA: TGCGCCAGCAGTGGACAGTCGAACACCGGGGAGCTGTTTTTT. Its protein product is CASSGQSNTGELFF.